This T cell receptor beta chain was sequenced during a study of blood T cells in healthy people across ages. Then a second PCR, running roughly 7 to 11 cycles, was carried out with a sample-barcoded 5' primer and a J-beta primer mix. Carrying 12 random nucleotides, a template-switch adaptor labeled each individual cDNA molecule. From each sample, at least 2.5 million paired-end reads containing CDR3 were obtained. Via MiXCR, TCRdb re-called the 5' RACE reads, giving one row per CDR3 protein. The sample contains some 920,000 distinct CDR3 sequences, roughly 51% of which appear only once. Isolation of PBMCs gave at least 7 million cells per sample. This clonotype was picked up a small number of times. CDR3 length: 15 residues. The V and J ends lost 3 bases and 2 bases respectively, with 13 bases between them. CDR1 is LGHNA and CDR2 is YSLEER in the germline V gene.

Material for sequencing was blood. This chain uses TRBV4-3 with TRBJ1-2; a possible D gene is TRBD1 (5 bases). The receptor was derived from a woman aged 55-75 years in good health. In DNA, the CDR3 is TGCGCCAGCAGCCATCAGACAGAGCAAAACTATGGCTACACCTTC. As protein: CASSHQTEQNYGYTF.